This is a list of T cell receptor beta chains from one sample in a study of shared clonotypes between healthy human individuals. Libraries were prepared by immunoSEQ multiplex PCR; TCRdb keeps only in-frame clonotypes and omits some of them. The sample holds 1.5 million to 2.5 million clones, approximately 94% seen once. The sequencing input was naive CD8+ T cells sorted from blood. These TCRs come from a man aged 18 to 29 in good health. Each CDR3 is given with its conserved first and last residue. The order of the fields is J gene, CDR3 length, clone size, D gene, V gene, CDR3 DNA, CDR3 protein. A D gene is named only where the DNA matches it firmly. Rows may omit the clone size; those that give it use once, few, many or a size class.

j_call: TRBJ2-7
cdr3_length: 15
clone_size: .
d_call: TRBD1
v_call: TRBV28
cdr3_nt: TGTGCCAGCAGTTCGACAGGGGGCCATGTGTACGAGCAGTACTTC
cdr3_aa: CASSSTGGHVYEQYF

j_call: TRBJ1-5
cdr3_length: 18
clone_size: .
d_call: .
v_call: TRBV6-1
cdr3_nt: TGTGCCAGCAGTGCTCCCCCAGGGGCGATCGGTAGCAATCAGCCCCAGCATTTT
cdr3_aa: CASSAPPGAIGSNQPQHF

j_call: TRBJ2-1
cdr3_length: 17
clone_size: .
d_call: TRBD2
v_call: TRBV7-6
cdr3_nt: TGTGCCAGCAGCTTAAGTAGCGGGAGTAGCTCCTACAATGAGCAGTTCTTC
cdr3_aa: CASSLSSGSSSYNEQFF

j_call: TRBJ2-2
cdr3_length: 14
clone_size: .
d_call: TRBD2
v_call: TRBV27
cdr3_nt: TGTGCCAGCAGCTCTAGCGGCTTGTCCGGGGAGCTGTTTTTT
cdr3_aa: CASSSSGLSGELFF

j_call: TRBJ2-5
cdr3_length: 13
clone_size: .
d_call: .
v_call: TRBV7-8
cdr3_nt: TGTGCCAGCAGCTCGGGACTTCAAGAGACCCAGTACTTC
cdr3_aa: CASSSGLQETQYF

j_call: TRBJ2-7
cdr3_length: 17
clone_size: .
d_call: TRBD2
v_call: TRBV15
cdr3_nt: TGTGCCACCAGCAGAGAGTATTGGCGGGAGGGCCCCTACGAGCAGTACTTC
cdr3_aa: CATSREYWREGPYEQYF

j_call: TRBJ1-2
cdr3_length: 12
clone_size: .
d_call: TRBD1
v_call: TRBV9
cdr3_nt: TGTGCCAGCAGCGGGGACAGGGGAGACTACACCTTC
cdr3_aa: CASSGDRGDYTF

j_call: TRBJ2-2
cdr3_length: 13
clone_size: .
d_call: TRBD1
v_call: TRBV6-1
cdr3_nt: TGTGCTATTGGACAGGGCAATTACGGGGAGCTGTTTTTT
cdr3_aa: CAIGQGNYGELFF

j_call: TRBJ2-5
cdr3_length: 14
clone_size: .
d_call: .
v_call: TRBV2
cdr3_nt: TGTGCCAGCAGTGAGGGAGGATGGGAAGAGACCCAGTACTTC
cdr3_aa: CASSEGGWEETQYF

j_call: TRBJ1-1
cdr3_length: 15
clone_size: .
d_call: TRBD1
v_call: TRBV4-1
cdr3_nt: TGCGCCAGCAGCCAAGGACAGGGGGTCAGGACTGAAGCTTTCTTT
cdr3_aa: CASSQGQGVRTEAFF

j_call: TRBJ2-1
cdr3_length: 15
clone_size: .
d_call: TRBD2
v_call: TRBV9
cdr3_nt: TGTGCCAGCAGCGTAGAGGGACTAGTAAGCAATGAGCAGTTCTTC
cdr3_aa: CASSVEGLVSNEQFF

j_call: TRBJ1-1
cdr3_length: 15
clone_size: .
d_call: .
v_call: TRBV9
cdr3_nt: TGTGCCAGCAGCGTACTGGGGACCGCGAACACTGAAGCTTTCTTT
cdr3_aa: CASSVLGTANTEAFF

j_call: TRBJ2-7
cdr3_length: 15
clone_size: .
d_call: TRBD2
v_call: TRBV2
cdr3_nt: TGTGCCAGCAGTGGGAGCGGGAGGATATCCTACGAGCAGTACTTC
cdr3_aa: CASSGSGRISYEQYF

j_call: TRBJ2-2
cdr3_length: 11
clone_size: .
d_call: .
v_call: TRBV4-1
cdr3_nt: TGCGCCAGCAGTTCTACCGGGGAGCTGTTTTTT
cdr3_aa: CASSSTGELFF

j_call: TRBJ2-7
cdr3_length: 17
clone_size: .
d_call: .
v_call: TRBV5-6
cdr3_nt: TGTGCCAGCAGCTTGTACGCGGGACAACTACTATCCTACGAGCAGTACTTC
cdr3_aa: CASSLYAGQLLSYEQYF

j_call: TRBJ2-7
cdr3_length: 14
clone_size: .
d_call: .
v_call: TRBV4-3
cdr3_nt: TGCGCCAGCAGCCAAGACAGGACTACCTACGAGCAGTACTTC
cdr3_aa: CASSQDRTTYEQYF

j_call: TRBJ2-5
cdr3_length: 19
clone_size: .
d_call: TRBD2
v_call: TRBV4-2
cdr3_nt: TGTGCCAGCAGCCAAGATCTAGGTGGCGGGGGGGCCCCCAGGGAGACCCAGTACTTC
cdr3_aa: CASSQDLGGGGAPRETQYF

j_call: TRBJ2-3
cdr3_length: 15
clone_size: .
d_call: TRBD1
v_call: TRBV6-1
cdr3_nt: TGTGCCAGCAGTGAATGGGGACAGGGGACAGATACGCAGTATTTT
cdr3_aa: CASSEWGQGTDTQYF

j_call: TRBJ2-3
cdr3_length: 16
clone_size: .
d_call: .
v_call: TRBV7-9
cdr3_nt: TGTGCCAGCAGCTTAGATCGGCGGGGAGGCACAGATACGCAGTATTTT
cdr3_aa: CASSLDRRGGTDTQYF

j_call: TRBJ1-4
cdr3_length: 13
clone_size: .
d_call: .
v_call: TRBV7-9
cdr3_nt: TGTGCCAGCAGCGCAGAAGAAGACGAAAAACTGTTTTTT
cdr3_aa: CASSAEEDEKLFF

j_call: TRBJ1-1
cdr3_length: 15
clone_size: .
d_call: TRBD1
v_call: TRBV5-5
cdr3_nt: TGTGCCAGCAGCCTAGGACAGGGGGCGATTCAGGAAGCTTTCTTT
cdr3_aa: CASSLGQGAIQEAFF

j_call: TRBJ1-2
cdr3_length: 14
clone_size: .
d_call: .
v_call: TRBV7-9
cdr3_nt: TGTGCCAGCAGCTTAGGTTCGGGGGGGAATGGCTACACCTTC
cdr3_aa: CASSLGSGGNGYTF

j_call: TRBJ1-5
cdr3_length: 13
clone_size: .
d_call: .
v_call: TRBV7-7
cdr3_nt: TGTGCTAGCAGCTTAGAACCCGAGGGGACCCAGCATTTT
cdr3_aa: CASSLEPEGTQHF

j_call: TRBJ2-5
cdr3_length: 14
clone_size: .
d_call: TRBD1
v_call: TRBV7-9
cdr3_nt: TGTGCCAGCAGCTGGACAGGGGTCCAAGAGACCCAGTACTTC
cdr3_aa: CASSWTGVQETQYF

j_call: TRBJ1-1
cdr3_length: 11
clone_size: few
d_call: .
v_call: TRBV11-2
cdr3_nt: TGTGCCAGCAGCTCCGAGTGGGAAGCTTTCTTT
cdr3_aa: CASSSEWEAFF

j_call: TRBJ2-7
cdr3_length: 15
clone_size: .
d_call: TRBD2
v_call: TRBV7-6
cdr3_nt: TGTGCCAGCAGCTCCGCCCCTAGCGGGGGAGCCGAGCAGTACTTC
cdr3_aa: CASSSAPSGGAEQYF

j_call: TRBJ2-7
cdr3_length: 13
clone_size: .
d_call: .
v_call: TRBV10-1
cdr3_nt: TGCGCCAGCAGTGGGTCACAGGACTACGAGCAGTACTTC
cdr3_aa: CASSGSQDYEQYF

j_call: TRBJ1-1
cdr3_length: 12
clone_size: .
d_call: TRBD1
v_call: TRBV28
cdr3_nt: TGTGCCAGCAGTTTATACGGGACAGACCCGACATTT
cdr3_aa: CASSLYGTDPTF

j_call: TRBJ2-7
cdr3_length: 13
clone_size: .
d_call: .
v_call: TRBV5-6
cdr3_nt: TGTGCCAGCAGCTCCGGACAGTCCTACGAGCAGTACTTC
cdr3_aa: CASSSGQSYEQYF

j_call: TRBJ2-7
cdr3_length: 14
clone_size: .
d_call: .
v_call: TRBV6-1
cdr3_nt: TGTGCCAGCAGTGGTGGGTCCCTCGGACGGGAGCAGTACTTC
cdr3_aa: CASSGGSLGREQYF

j_call: TRBJ1-2
cdr3_length: 18
clone_size: .
d_call: TRBD1
v_call: TRBV29-1
cdr3_nt: TGCAGCGTTGAAGAACTTAAGGGGACAGGCCTTTCGGGGTATGGCTACACCTTC
cdr3_aa: CSVEELKGTGLSGYGYTF

j_call: TRBJ2-7
cdr3_length: 13
clone_size: .
d_call: .
v_call: TRBV5-6
cdr3_nt: TGTGCCAGCAGCTTGGGGGAAGGCTACGAGCAGTACTTC
cdr3_aa: CASSLGEGYEQYF

j_call: TRBJ2-1
cdr3_length: 15
clone_size: .
d_call: .
v_call: TRBV4-3
cdr3_nt: TGCGCCAGCAGCCAAAGTAGGAGCTCCTACAATGAGCAGTTCTTC
cdr3_aa: CASSQSRSSYNEQFF

j_call: TRBJ2-2
cdr3_length: 13
clone_size: .
d_call: .
v_call: TRBV14
cdr3_nt: TGTGCCAGCAGCCAAGCAATGGCCGGGGAGCTGTTTTTT
cdr3_aa: CASSQAMAGELFF

j_call: TRBJ2-3
cdr3_length: 16
clone_size: .
d_call: TRBD1
v_call: TRBV5-1
cdr3_nt: TGCGCCAGCAGCTTGTGGGGACAGTCTAGCACAGATACGCAGTATTTT
cdr3_aa: CASSLWGQSSTDTQYF

j_call: TRBJ1-6
cdr3_length: 15
clone_size: .
d_call: .
v_call: TRBV12-5
cdr3_nt: TGTGCTAGTGGTTTTGCCGGGACTTTGGATTCACCCCTCCACTTT
cdr3_aa: CASGFAGTLDSPLHF

j_call: TRBJ1-1
cdr3_length: 18
clone_size: .
d_call: .
v_call: TRBV19
cdr3_nt: TGTGCCAGTAGTATAGATCTTCCAGGAAGTTTGGTTGACACTGAAGCTTTCTTT
cdr3_aa: CASSIDLPGSLVDTEAFF

j_call: TRBJ2-1
cdr3_length: 12
clone_size: .
d_call: .
v_call: TRBV7-9
cdr3_nt: TGTGCCAGCAGCTTCACTCGAAATGAGCAGTTCTTC
cdr3_aa: CASSFTRNEQFF

j_call: TRBJ2-7
cdr3_length: 13
clone_size: .
d_call: .
v_call: TRBV4-1
cdr3_nt: TGCGCCAGCAGCCAGGCCACCAGCTACGAGCAGTACTTC
cdr3_aa: CASSQATSYEQYF

j_call: TRBJ1-4
cdr3_length: 19
clone_size: .
d_call: TRBD1
v_call: TRBV28
cdr3_nt: TGTGCCAGCAGTTTCCCCGCCTTCGGGACAGGGGGCTTTAATGAAAAACTGTTTTTT
cdr3_aa: CASSFPAFGTGGFNEKLFF

j_call: TRBJ1-4
cdr3_length: 16
clone_size: once
d_call: TRBD1
v_call: TRBV5-1
cdr3_nt: TGCGCCAGCAGCACCGGACAGGCGATAGCTAATGAAAAACTGTTTTTT
cdr3_aa: CASSTGQAIANEKLFF

j_call: TRBJ2-2
cdr3_length: 16
clone_size: .
d_call: TRBD2
v_call: TRBV5-1
cdr3_nt: TGCGCCAGCAGTTGGACTAGCGGGACCCCGTCCGGGGAGCTGTTTTTT
cdr3_aa: CASSWTSGTPSGELFF

j_call: TRBJ2-3
cdr3_length: 15
clone_size: .
d_call: TRBD2
v_call: TRBV5-8
cdr3_nt: TGTGCCAGCAGTTCCGGACTAGCCGACACAGATACGCAGTATTTT
cdr3_aa: CASSSGLADTDTQYF

j_call: TRBJ2-7
cdr3_length: 14
clone_size: .
d_call: .
v_call: TRBV6-5
cdr3_nt: TGTGCCAGCAGTTCTCTCCACTCCACCTACGAGCAGTACTTC
cdr3_aa: CASSSLHSTYEQYF

j_call: TRBJ2-1
cdr3_length: 13
clone_size: .
d_call: TRBD2
v_call: TRBV2
cdr3_nt: TGTGCCACCAAGCGGGGGGGCACGAATGAGCAGTTCTTC
cdr3_aa: CATKRGGTNEQFF

j_call: TRBJ2-7
cdr3_length: 16
clone_size: .
d_call: TRBD1
v_call: TRBV27
cdr3_nt: TGTGCCAGCAGCCCAAGCCTCGGGGACAGGGGCCACGAGCAGTACTTC
cdr3_aa: CASSPSLGDRGHEQYF

j_call: TRBJ2-7
cdr3_length: 17
clone_size: .
d_call: TRBD2
v_call: TRBV5-6
cdr3_nt: TGTGCCAGCAGCTTGGGACTAGCGGGAGGGTCCTCCTACGAGCAGTACTTC
cdr3_aa: CASSLGLAGGSSYEQYF

j_call: TRBJ1-1
cdr3_length: 15
clone_size: .
d_call: .
v_call: TRBV10-2
cdr3_nt: TGCGCCAGCAGTGAGGAGCGTCAGGAGGTCACTGAAGCTTTCTTT
cdr3_aa: CASSEERQEVTEAFF

j_call: TRBJ2-5
cdr3_length: 12
clone_size: .
d_call: .
v_call: TRBV5-1
cdr3_nt: TGCGCCAGCAGCCCAAAAGGGGAGACCCAGTACTTC
cdr3_aa: CASSPKGETQYF

j_call: TRBJ2-5
cdr3_length: 15
clone_size: .
d_call: .
v_call: TRBV6-1
cdr3_nt: TGTGCCAGCAGTGAATTAGGGGGTTTCCAAGAGACCCAGTACTTC
cdr3_aa: CASSELGGFQETQYF

j_call: TRBJ1-6
cdr3_length: 18
clone_size: .
d_call: .
v_call: TRBV5-8
cdr3_nt: TGTGCCAGCAGCTTACCGGGCCAAATAAGCTCCTATAATTCACCCCTCCACTTT
cdr3_aa: CASSLPGQISSYNSPLHF

j_call: TRBJ2-7
cdr3_length: 16
clone_size: .
d_call: .
v_call: TRBV6-1
cdr3_nt: TGTGCCAGCAGTGAATTTGCGGGGCCAAGCTCCTACGAGCAGTACTTC
cdr3_aa: CASSEFAGPSSYEQYF

j_call: TRBJ2-3
cdr3_length: 15
clone_size: .
d_call: .
v_call: TRBV11-3
cdr3_nt: TGTGCCAGCAGCTTAGATGACGGAAACACAGATACGCAGTATTTT
cdr3_aa: CASSLDDGNTDTQYF